This T cell receptor beta chain was captured by sequencing in a study of OX40 agonist ivuxolimab in advanced cancers. V was cut by 0 bases and J by 2 bases, with 11 bases left in between. This CDR3 has 15 residues. This clone was recorded only once. Sequencing used immunoSEQ multiplex PCR; TCRdb keeps in-frame clones, though not all of them. The profile covers approximately 74,000 clones, with 90% to 95% appearing a single time and under 7.5% taken by the ten largest. This TCR was recovered from an adult with an advanced solid tumor such as melanoma, head and neck, liver or kidney cancer. This chain connects TRBV23-1 to TRBJ2-7; the D is unclear. TRBV23-1 belongs to the ORF category, with a function that is uncertain. The specimen comprised CD4+ or CD8+ T cells sorted from blood, sampled in a trial of the OX40 agonist ivuxolimab. CDR3 amino acids: CASSQSDMHPYEQYF. DNA of the CDR3: TGCGCCAGCAGTCAATCCGATATGCACCCCTACGAGCAGTACTTC.